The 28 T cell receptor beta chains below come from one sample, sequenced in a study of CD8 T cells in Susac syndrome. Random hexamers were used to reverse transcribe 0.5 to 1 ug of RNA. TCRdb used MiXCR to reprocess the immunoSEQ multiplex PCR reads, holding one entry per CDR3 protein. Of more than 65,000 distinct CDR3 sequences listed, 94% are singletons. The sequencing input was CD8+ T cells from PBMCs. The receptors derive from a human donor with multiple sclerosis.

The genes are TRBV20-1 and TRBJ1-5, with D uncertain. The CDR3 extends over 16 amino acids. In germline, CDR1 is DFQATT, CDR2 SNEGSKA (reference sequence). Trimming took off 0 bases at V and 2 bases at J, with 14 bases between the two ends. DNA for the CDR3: TGCAGTGCTAGAGATGTTGACACAGCGGGCAATCAGCCCCAGCATTTT. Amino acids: CSARDVDTAGNQPQHF.

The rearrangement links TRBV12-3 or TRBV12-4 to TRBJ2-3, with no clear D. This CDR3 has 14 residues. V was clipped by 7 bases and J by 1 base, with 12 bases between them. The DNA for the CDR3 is TGTGCCAGCACACTCAATGTTGGCACAGATACGCAGTATTTT. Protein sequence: CASTLNVGTDTQYF.

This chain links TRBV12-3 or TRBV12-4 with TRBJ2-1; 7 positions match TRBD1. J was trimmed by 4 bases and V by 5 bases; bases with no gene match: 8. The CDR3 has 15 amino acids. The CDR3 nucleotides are TGTGCCAGCAGTCCTAAACGGGACAGTTACAATGAGCAGTTCTTC. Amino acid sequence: CASSPKRDSYNEQFF.

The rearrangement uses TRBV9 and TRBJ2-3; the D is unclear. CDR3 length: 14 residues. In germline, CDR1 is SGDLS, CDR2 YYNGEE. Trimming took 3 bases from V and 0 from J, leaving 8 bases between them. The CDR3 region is CASSAWDSTDTQYF. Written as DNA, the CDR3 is TGTGCCAGCAGCGCGTGGGATAGCACAGATACGCAGTATTTT.

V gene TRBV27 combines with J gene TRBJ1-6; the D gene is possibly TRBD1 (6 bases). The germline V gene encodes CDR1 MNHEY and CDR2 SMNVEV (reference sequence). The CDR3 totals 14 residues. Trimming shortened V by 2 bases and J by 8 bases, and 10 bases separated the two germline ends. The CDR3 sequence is CASSLVDSHSPLHF. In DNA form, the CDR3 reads TGTGCCAGCAGTTTAGTGGACAGCCATTCACCCCTCCACTTT.

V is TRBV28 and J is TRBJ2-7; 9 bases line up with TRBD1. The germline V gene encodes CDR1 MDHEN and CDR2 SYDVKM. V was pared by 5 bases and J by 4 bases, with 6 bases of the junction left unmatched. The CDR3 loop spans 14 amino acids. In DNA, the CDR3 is TGTGCCAGCAGTGCCCCACAGGGGGCGTACGAGCAGTACTTC. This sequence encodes CASSAPQGAYEQYF.

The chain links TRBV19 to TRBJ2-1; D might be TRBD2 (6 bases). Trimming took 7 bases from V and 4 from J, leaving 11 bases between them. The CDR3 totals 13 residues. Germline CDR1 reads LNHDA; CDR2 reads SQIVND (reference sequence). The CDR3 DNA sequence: TGTGCCAGTACAAATGCGGGGTACAATGAGCAGTTCTTC. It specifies CASTNAGYNEQFF.

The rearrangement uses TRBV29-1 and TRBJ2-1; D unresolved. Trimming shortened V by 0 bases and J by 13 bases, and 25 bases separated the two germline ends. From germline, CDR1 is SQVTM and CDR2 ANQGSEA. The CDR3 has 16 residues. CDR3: CSVEEYLSAGARGQFF. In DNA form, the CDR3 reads TGCAGCGTTGAAGAATATCTCTCGGCCGGAGCACGAGGTCAGTTCTTC.

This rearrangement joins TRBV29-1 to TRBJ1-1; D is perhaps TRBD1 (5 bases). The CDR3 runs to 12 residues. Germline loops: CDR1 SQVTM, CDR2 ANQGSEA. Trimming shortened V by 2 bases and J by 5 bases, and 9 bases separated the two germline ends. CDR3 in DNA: TGCAGCGTTGAAACCGGGGGAACTGAAGCTTTCTTT. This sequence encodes CSVETGGTEAFF. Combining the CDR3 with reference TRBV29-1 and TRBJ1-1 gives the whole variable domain SAVISQKPSRDICQRGTSLTIQCQVDSQVTMMFWYRQQPGQSLTLIATANQGSEATYESGFVIDKFPISRPNLTFSTLTVSNMSPEDSSIYLCSVETGGTEAFFGQGTRLTVV.

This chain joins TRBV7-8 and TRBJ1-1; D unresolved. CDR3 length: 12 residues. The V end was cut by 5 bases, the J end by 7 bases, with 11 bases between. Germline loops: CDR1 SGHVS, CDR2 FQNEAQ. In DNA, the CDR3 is TGTGCCAGCAGCCCAAGCAGACTTGAAGCTTTCTTT. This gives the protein CASSPSRLEAFF.

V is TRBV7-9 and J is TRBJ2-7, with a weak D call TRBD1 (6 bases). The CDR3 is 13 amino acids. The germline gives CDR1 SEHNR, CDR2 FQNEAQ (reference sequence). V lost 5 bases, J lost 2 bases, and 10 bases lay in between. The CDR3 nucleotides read TGTGCCAGCAGCGCGGACAGCACCTACGAGCAGTACTTC. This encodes CASSADSTYEQYF.

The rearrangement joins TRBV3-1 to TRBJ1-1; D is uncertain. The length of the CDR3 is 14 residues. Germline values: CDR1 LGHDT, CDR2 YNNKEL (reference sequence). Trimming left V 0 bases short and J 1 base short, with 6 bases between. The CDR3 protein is CASSQERWNTEAFF. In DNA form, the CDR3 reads TGTGCCAGCAGCCAAGAGCGATGGAACACTGAAGCTTTCTTT.

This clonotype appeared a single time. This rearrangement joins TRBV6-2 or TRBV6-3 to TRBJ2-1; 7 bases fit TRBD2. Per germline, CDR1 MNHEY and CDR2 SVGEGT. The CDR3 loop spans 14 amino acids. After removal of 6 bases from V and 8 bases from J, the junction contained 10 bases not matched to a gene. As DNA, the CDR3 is TGTGCCAGCAGCCCGGGCGCGGGGGTCGATGAGCAGTTCTTC. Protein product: CASSPGAGVDEQFF.

Here the CDR3 reads CSARGPGTGSYEQYF. The CDR3, as DNA: TGCAGTGCTAGAGGCCCCGGGACAGGGTCCTACGAGCAGTACTTC. The rearrangement uses TRBV20-1 and TRBJ2-7; 9 bases map to TRBD1. The CDR3 has 15 amino acids. The germline gives CDR1 DFQATT, CDR2 SNEGSKA (reference sequence). With 1 base clipped from V and 1 base from J, the junction kept 5 bases outside the gene matches.

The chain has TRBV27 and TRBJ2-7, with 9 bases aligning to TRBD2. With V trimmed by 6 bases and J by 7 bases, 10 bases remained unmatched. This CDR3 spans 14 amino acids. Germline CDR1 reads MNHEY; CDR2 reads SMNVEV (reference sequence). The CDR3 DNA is TGTGCCAGCAGGATTCTAGCGGGGCCTATGGAGCAGTACTTC. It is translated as CASRILAGPMEQYF.

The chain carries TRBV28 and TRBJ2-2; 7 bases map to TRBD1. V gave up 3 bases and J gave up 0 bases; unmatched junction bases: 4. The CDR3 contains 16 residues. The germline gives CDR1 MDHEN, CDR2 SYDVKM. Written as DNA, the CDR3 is TGTGCCAGCAGTTTTGGACAGGACCCGAACACCGGGGAGCTGTTTTTT. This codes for CASSFGQDPNTGELFF.

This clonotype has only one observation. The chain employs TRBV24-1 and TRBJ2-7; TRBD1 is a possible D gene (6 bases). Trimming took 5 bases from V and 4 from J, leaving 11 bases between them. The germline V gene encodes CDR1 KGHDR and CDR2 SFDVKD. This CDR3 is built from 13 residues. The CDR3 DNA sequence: TGTGCCACCAGTGCGGCAGGGGAGTACGAGCAGTACTTC. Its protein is CATSAAGEYEQYF.

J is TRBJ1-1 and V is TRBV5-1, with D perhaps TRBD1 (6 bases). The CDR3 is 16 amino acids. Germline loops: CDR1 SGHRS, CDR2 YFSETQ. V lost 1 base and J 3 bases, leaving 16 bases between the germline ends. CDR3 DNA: TGCGCCAGCAGCTTGAACAGGGTATCAATGTACACTGAAGCTTTCTTT. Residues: CASSLNRVSMYTEAFF.

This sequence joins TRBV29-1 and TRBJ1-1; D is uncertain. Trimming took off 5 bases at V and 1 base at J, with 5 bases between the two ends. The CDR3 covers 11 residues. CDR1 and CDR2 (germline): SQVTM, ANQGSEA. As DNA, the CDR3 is TGCAGCGTTTGGTGGAACACTGAAGCTTTCTTT. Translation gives CSVWWNTEAFF.

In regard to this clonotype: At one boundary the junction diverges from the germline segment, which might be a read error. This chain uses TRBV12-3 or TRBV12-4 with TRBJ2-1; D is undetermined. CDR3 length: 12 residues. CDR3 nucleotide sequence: TGTGCCAGCAGTTTCTTGGCAGAGAGTTATGTCTTC. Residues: CASSFLAESYVF.

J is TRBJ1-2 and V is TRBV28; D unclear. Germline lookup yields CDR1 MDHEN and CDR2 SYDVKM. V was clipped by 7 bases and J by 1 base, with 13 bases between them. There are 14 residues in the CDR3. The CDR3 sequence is CASNSARSNYGYTF. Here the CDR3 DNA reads TGTGCCAGCAACTCCGCGAGGAGTAACTATGGCTACACCTTC.

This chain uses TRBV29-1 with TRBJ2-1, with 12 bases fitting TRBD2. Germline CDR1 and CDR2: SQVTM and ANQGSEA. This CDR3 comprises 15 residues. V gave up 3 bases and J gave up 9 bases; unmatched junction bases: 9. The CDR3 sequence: CSVESPSGGAFEQFF. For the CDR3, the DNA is TGCAGCGTTGAGTCACCTAGCGGGGGGGCGTTTGAGCAGTTCTTC.

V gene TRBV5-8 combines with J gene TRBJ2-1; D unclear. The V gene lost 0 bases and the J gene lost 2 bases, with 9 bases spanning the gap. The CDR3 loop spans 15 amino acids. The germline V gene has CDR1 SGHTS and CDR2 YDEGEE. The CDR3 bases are TGTGCCAGCAGCTTGGTACCTACCACCTACAATGAGCAGTTCTTC. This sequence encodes CASSLVPTTYNEQFF. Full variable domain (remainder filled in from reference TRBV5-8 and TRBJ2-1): EAGVTQSPTHLIKTRGQQATLRCSPISGHTSVYWYQQALGLGLQFLLWYDEGEERNRGNFPPRFSGRQFPNYSSELNVNALELEDSALYLCASSLVPTTYNEQFFGPGTRLTVL.

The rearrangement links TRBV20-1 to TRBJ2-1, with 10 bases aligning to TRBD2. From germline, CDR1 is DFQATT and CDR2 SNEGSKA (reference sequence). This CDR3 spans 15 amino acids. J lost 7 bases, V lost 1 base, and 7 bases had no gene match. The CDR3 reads CSARAGTSVRNEQFF. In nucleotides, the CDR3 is TGCAGTGCTAGAGCCGGGACTAGCGTGAGGAATGAGCAGTTCTTC.

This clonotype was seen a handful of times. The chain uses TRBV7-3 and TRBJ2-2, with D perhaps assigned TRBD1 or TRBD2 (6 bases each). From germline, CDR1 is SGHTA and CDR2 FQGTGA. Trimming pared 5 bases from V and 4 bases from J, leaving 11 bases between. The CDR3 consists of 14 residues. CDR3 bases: TGTGCCAGCAGCCCGGGGGCCTCCACCGGGGAGCTGTTTTTT. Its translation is CASSPGASTGELFF.

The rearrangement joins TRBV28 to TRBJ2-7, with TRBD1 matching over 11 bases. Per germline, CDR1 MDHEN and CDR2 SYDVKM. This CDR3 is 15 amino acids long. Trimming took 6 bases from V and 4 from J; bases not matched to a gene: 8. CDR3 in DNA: TGTGCCAGCAGCGAACCGGGACAGGGGGTTTACGAGCAGTACTTC. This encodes CASSEPGQGVYEQYF.

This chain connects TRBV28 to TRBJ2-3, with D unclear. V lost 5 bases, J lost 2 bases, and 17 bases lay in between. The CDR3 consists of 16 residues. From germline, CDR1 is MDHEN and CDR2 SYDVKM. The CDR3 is CASSPSGGLSTDTQYF. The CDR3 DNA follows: TGTGCCAGCAGTCCCTCTGGTGGCCTATCCACAGATACGCAGTATTTT.

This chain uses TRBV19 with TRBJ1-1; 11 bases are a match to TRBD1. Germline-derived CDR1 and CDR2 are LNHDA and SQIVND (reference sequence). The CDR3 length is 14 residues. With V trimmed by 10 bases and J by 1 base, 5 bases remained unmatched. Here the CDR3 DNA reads TGTGCCACCGGACAGGGGGCTGGGAACACTGAAGCTTTCTTT. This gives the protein CATGQGAGNTEAFF.